This paragraph covers one TCR beta chain sequence. This clone was observed once. Which antigen it targets is not known. Base qualities are missing; no much larger clone stands one base away. Trimming takes 5 bases off V and 10 bases off J; junction bases not matched to a gene: 10. From the cysteine through the phenylalanine, the CDR3 covers 15 amino acids. Of all the DNA, just the CDR3 is kept, 45 bases in frame from base 1. From the germline V gene, CDR1 is MDHEN and CDR2 is SYDVKM. The data originate from a study of T cell responses to AZD1222 COVID-19 vaccine (dated by TCRdb to the early 2020s). Concerning the study at large: Because spike-specific TCR depth and breadth did not differ between the two schedules, AZD1222 recipients who got a second dose at roughly 4 weeks were pooled with those who got a second dose at roughly 12 weeks. A total of 230 to 250 trial participants underwent TCR sequencing, of whom 200 to 220 received two doses of AZD1222 and some 25 received two doses of the MenACWY control vaccine. Enrollment into the trials was organized by age into subgroups of 18-55, 56-69 and 70-plus years, and those subgroups contained approximately 160, 26 and 62 TCR-sequenced participants, respectively. Results and caveats for the whole study, not just this receptor: Conclusions about previously exposed vaccinees were limited because only six AZD1222 recipients were SARS-CoV-2 seropositive at baseline. In the small 56-69-year group, the increase in depth fell short of significance, most likely because of low power. Because no samples from the day 14 peak response were available, repertoires could be characterized only after the peak T cell response. After two AZD1222 doses, spike-specific TCR breadth and depth were significantly higher than at day 0 and than in MenACWY recipients. Epitopes outside the regions mutated in the B.1.351 and B.1.1.7 variants were reportedly recognized by nearly half of the unique spike-specific TCRs. Participants were mostly white British, with more females than males. The authors suggested clonal diversity may have been underestimated. CD4 TCRs associated with the vaccine covered the entire spike protein, and the dominant responses were in regions 160-218 and 743-854.

Per the publication, the time point label means: baseline before first vaccination. Vaccinee samples came from UK trials COV001 and COV002, including a single-blind randomized controlled phase 2/3 trial of AZD1222 (ChAdOx1 nCoV-19) in healthy adults. Trial participant PBMC samples were collected at day 0 and day 28 after the second dose for TCRbeta chain sequencing. The CDR3 regions of human TCRbeta chains were subjected to immunosequencing. As for how the authors treated the data: TCRs in the repertoires were matched against a reference library of SARS-CoV-2-specific TCRs that had been generated with the MIRA antigen-specificity platform. Breadth was defined as the fraction of unique TCRs that were SARS-CoV-2-associated. Depth was defined as the fraction of total T cells that were SARS-CoV-2-associated. Each spike-specific TCR was assigned to its reactive spike region and to a CD4 or CD8 class using the MIRA data. Log10-transformed breadth and depth values were compared by one-way ANOVA with Sidak's multiple comparisons tests. Here the immuneACCESS table is served through TCRdb, limited to in-frame sequences with V and J called. Missing clones are a known gap in these copies; in checked studies unresolved V genes cover under half, and the rest lacks a known reason. V and J calls and clone size are those listed in that table; D and trimming were worked out from the DNA. In this sample the table shows 150,000 to 200,000 clones, 70% to 90% of which occur a single time. 1.6% of the sample is taken by the ten largest.

The sequencing here drew on peripheral blood, taken on day 0 of AZD1222 vaccination. This receptor was identified in an adult in good health. The rearrangement joined TRBV28 to TRBJ1-4; 10 middle bases align to TRBD1. This receptor has the CDR3 CASSLPGQGMGKLFF. The nucleotide sequence reads as follows: TGTGCCAGCAGTCTTCCGGGACAGGGGATGGGAAAACTGTTTTTT.